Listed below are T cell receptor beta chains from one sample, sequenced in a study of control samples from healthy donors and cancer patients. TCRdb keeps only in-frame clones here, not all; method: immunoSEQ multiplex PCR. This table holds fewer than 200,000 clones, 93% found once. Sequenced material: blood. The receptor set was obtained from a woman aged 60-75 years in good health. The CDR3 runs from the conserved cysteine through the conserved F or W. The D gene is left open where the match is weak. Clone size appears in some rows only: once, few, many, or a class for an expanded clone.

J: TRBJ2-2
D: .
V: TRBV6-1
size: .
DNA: TGTGCCAGCAGTGAAGGTTGGGGGACGTACACCGGGGAGCTGTTTTTT
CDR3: CASSEGWGTYTGELFF

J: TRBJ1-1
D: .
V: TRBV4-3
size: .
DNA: TGCGCCAGCAGCCCTCGCTCAGGGCCATTTGCTGAAGCTTTCTTT
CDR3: CASSPRSGPFAEAFF

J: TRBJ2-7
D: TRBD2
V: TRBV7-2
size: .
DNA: TGTGCCAGCATGGGGGGGGTCCACGAGCAGTACTTC
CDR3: CASMGGVHEQYF

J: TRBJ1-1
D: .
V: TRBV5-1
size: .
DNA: TGCGCCAGCAGCTTGGCCGGCGGACGGAACACTGAAGCTTTCTTT
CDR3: CASSLAGGRNTEAFF

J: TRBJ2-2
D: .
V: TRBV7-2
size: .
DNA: TGTGCCAGCAGCCCCAGAAACACCGGGGAGCTGTTTTTT
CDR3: CASSPRNTGELFF

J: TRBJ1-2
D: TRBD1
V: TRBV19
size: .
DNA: TGTGCCAGTAGTGTCCGGGACAGTACGGATGGCTACACCTTC
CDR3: CASSVRDSTDGYTF

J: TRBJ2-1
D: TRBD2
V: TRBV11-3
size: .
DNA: TGTGCCAGCAGCCGGACTAGCGGGGGGGCCTGGAATGAGCAGTTCTTC
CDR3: CASSRTSGGAWNEQFF

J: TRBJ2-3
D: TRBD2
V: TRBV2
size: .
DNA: TGTGCCAGCAGTCCGGGGGGGCAGACAGATACGCAGTATTTT
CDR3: CASSPGGQTDTQYF

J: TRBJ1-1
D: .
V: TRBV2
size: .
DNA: TGTGCCAGCGACCCCCTGGGTGAAGCTTTCTTT
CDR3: CASDPLGEAFF

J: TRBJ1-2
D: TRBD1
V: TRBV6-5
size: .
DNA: TGTGCCAGCAGTTACGACGCACAGGGGAATAACTATGGCTACACCTTC
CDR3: CASSYDAQGNNYGYTF

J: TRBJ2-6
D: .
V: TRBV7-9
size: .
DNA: TGTGCCAGCAGCTTAGCATGGCAATCTGGGGCCAACGTCCTGACTTTC
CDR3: CASSLAWQSGANVLTF

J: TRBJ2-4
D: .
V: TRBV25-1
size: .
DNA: TGTGCCAGCAGTGAATCAGGGTCCAAAAACATTCAGTACTTC
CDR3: CASSESGSKNIQYF

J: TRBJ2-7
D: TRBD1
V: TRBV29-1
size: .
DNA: TGCAGCGCCCCGGGACAGGGGGGTTCGGAGCAGTACTTC
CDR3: CSAPGQGGSEQYF

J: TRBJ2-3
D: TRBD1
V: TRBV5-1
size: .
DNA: TGCGCCAGCAGTTTCCCCACGACAGGGGAAGCCACAGATACGCAGTATTTT
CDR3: CASSFPTTGEATDTQYF

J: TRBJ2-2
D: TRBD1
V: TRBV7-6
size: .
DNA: TGTGCCAGCAGCACAGGGGCGAACACCGGGGAGCTGTTTTTT
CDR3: CASSTGANTGELFF

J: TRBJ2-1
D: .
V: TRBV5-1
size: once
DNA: TGCGCCAGCAGCTTGGTTGGGGGCGTCTACAATGAGCAGTTCTTC
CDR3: CASSLVGGVYNEQFF